The next 13 T cell receptor beta chains were all read from a single sample in a study of blood T cell repertoires in COVID-19. The data were produced by immunoSEQ multiplex PCR, yet TCRdb's version contains in-frame clones alone and is incomplete. The sample yields around 300,000 clones, 90% seen once. Material for sequencing was PBMCs or T cells enriched from blood (not recorded which). The receptor set was obtained from a woman aged 18-29 years with acute COVID-19.

The chain carries TRBV11-2 and TRBJ2-5; the D gene is possibly TRBD2 (6 bases). CDR3 length: 14 amino acids. The germline gives CDR1 SGHAT, CDR2 FQNNGV. V shed 5 bases and J shed 4 bases, with 14 bases lying between them. CDR3 in DNA: TGTGCCAGCAGCCGGAGGGGCCCGATAGAGACCCAGTACTTC. As protein: CASSRRGPIETQYF.

This rearrangement joins TRBV11-2 to TRBJ1-6; a possible D gene is TRBD1 (6 bases). The CDR3 runs to 16 residues. The germline CDR1 and CDR2 sequences are SGHAT and FQNNGV. V lost 5 bases and J lost 6, with 17 bases in between. The CDR3 DNA sequence: TGTGCCAGCAGCGCCCGGACAGCCGGTCTTAATTCACCCCTCCACTTT. Protein: CASSARTAGLNSPLHF.

The V gene is TRBV7-2, the J gene TRBJ1-4, with no clear D. Trimming shortened V by 3 bases and J by 6 bases, and 11 bases separated the two germline ends. Germline lookup yields CDR1 SGHTA and CDR2 FQGNSA. CDR3 length equals 14 residues. The CDR3 DNA reads TGTGCCAGCAGCTTGGCCGGGAGGGATGAAAAACTGTTTTTT. It specifies CASSLAGRDEKLFF.

V and J are TRBV2 and TRBJ1-2; maybe TRBD1 (6 bases). Germline V gives CDR1 SNHLY, CDR2 FYNNEI. The CDR3 consists of 13 residues. Trimming took 4 bases from V and 5 from J, leaving 11 bases between them. The CDR3, as DNA: TGTGCCAGCAGTGCCGAGGACAGATATGGCTACACCTTC. This codes for CASSAEDRYGYTF.

The rearrangement joins TRBV11-2 to TRBJ2-1; TRBD2 agrees at 10 bases. CDR1 and CDR2 (germline): SGHAT, FQNNGV. The CDR3 is 18 residues long. With V trimmed by 1 base and J by 7 bases, 13 bases remained unmatched. Here the CDR3 reads CASSLVGLAGVSGNEQFF. In DNA form, the CDR3 reads TGTGCCAGCAGCTTAGTAGGGCTAGCGGGGGTCTCGGGGAATGAGCAGTTCTTC.

The chain recombines TRBV30 with TRBJ2-3, with 7 bases matching TRBD1. The V gene end was trimmed by 0 bases and the J gene end by 5 bases; junction bases not matched to a gene: 5. CDR1 and CDR2 (germline): GTSNPN, SVGIG (reference sequence). The CDR3 length is 14 residues. The CDR3 DNA reads as TGTGCCTGGAGTGTACAGGGGAGCGGAGATACGCAGTATTTT. It translates to CAWSVQGSGDTQYF.

This clone appeared once. V usage is TRBV6-2 or TRBV6-3 and J usage is TRBJ2-1; 9 bases are a match to TRBD2. In germline, CDR1 is MNHEY, CDR2 SVGEGT. J was trimmed by 5 bases and V by 6 bases; bases with no gene match: 8. The length of the CDR3 is 15 residues. DNA of the CDR3: TGTGCCAGCAGCTTAGCGGGAGATCAGGACAATGAGCAGTTCTTC. Translated: CASSLAGDQDNEQFF.

The CDR3 loop is CASSQVGGFSGYTF. CDR3 sequence (DNA): TGTGCCAGCAGCCAAGTCGGGGGGTTTAGCGGCTACACCTTC. The rearrangement uses TRBV3-1 (or the pseudogene TRBV3-2) and TRBJ1-2; D perhaps matches TRBD1 (5 bases). Germline-derived CDR1 and CDR2 are LGHDT and YNNKEL (reference sequence). V was cut by 1 base and J by 8 bases, with 14 bases left in between. The CDR3 is 14 amino acids.

This chain uses TRBV7-9 with TRBJ1-5; 10 bases agree with TRBD1. CDR1 is SEHNR, CDR2 FQNEAQ, per germline (reference sequence). The CDR3 is 14 residues long. Germline trimming cut 5 bases from V and 6 bases from J; bases unmatched to any gene: 4. The CDR3: CASSLGDRGQPQHF. The DNA for the CDR3 is TGTGCCAGCAGCCTGGGGGACAGGGGTCAGCCCCAGCATTTT.

The table lists this clone with a count of one. The rearrangement links TRBV10-1 to TRBJ2-1; the match to TRBD1 covers 7 bases. The CDR3 runs to 15 residues. Trimming at V came to 8 bases and at J to 3 bases, leaving 10 bases not matched to a gene. Germline V CDR1 and CDR2: WNHNN, SYGVQD (reference sequence). DNA for the CDR3: TGCGCCAGCGGCACCTACAGGGGCCGCTACAATGAGCAGTTCTTC. This sequence encodes CASGTYRGRYNEQFF.

The rearrangement joins TRBV28 to TRBJ1-3; D is undetermined. The CDR3 length is 14 residues. The germline CDR1 and CDR2 sequences are MDHEN and SYDVKM. The V gene lost 8 bases and the J gene lost 0 bases, with 11 bases spanning the gap. The CDR3 DNA sequence: TGTGCCAGCTTTACCTGGAGCTCTGGAAACACCATATATTTT. The encoded protein is CASFTWSSGNTIYF.

V gene TRBV24-1 combines with J gene TRBJ2-1, with D unresolved. Germline V gene lookup returns CDR1 KGHDR and CDR2 SFDVKD. With 4 bases removed from V and 3 bases from J, the gap between germline ends came to 6 bases. The CDR3 extends over 13 amino acids. The CDR3 sequence: CATSERIYNEQFF. Written as DNA, the CDR3 is TGTGCCACCAGTGAGCGGATCTACAATGAGCAGTTCTTC.

Comment on this clone: Other nucleotide sequences from this sample produce the same CDR3. V is TRBV5-6 and J is TRBJ2-7; no definite D call. Germline values: CDR1 SGHDT, CDR2 YYEEEE. The CDR3 length is 12 residues. V lost 0 bases and J 3 bases, leaving 4 bases between the germline ends. CDR3 nucleotides: TGTGCCAGCAGCTTGGTCAGCTACGAGCAGTACTTC. This encodes CASSLVSYEQYF. Using reference TRBV5-6 and TRBJ2-7 for the parts outside the CDR3, the full variable domain is DAGVTQSPTHLIKTRGQQVTLRCSPKSGHDTVSWYQQALGQGPQFIFQYYEEEERQRGNFPDRFSGHQFPNYSSELNVNALLLGDSALYLCASSLVSYEQYFGPGTRLTVT.